This T cell receptor beta chain emerged from a study of T-cell reconstitution after alpha-beta-depleted transplantation in children. The TCRbeta library incorporated unique molecular identifiers. TCRdb processed the PCR reads anew with MiXCR; each CDR3 protein has one entry. In the table there are 300,000 to 400,000 distinct CDR3 sequences, about an eighth of which are singletons. This CDR3 comprises 12 residues. Trimming removed 6 bases from V and 4 bases from J, with 8 bases in between. The germline CDR1 and CDR2 sequences are MDHEN and SYDVKM. The chain has TRBV28 and TRBJ2-3; D unresolved. The starting material was PBMCs, obtained from the stem cell graft. This clonotype was sampled from a human donor who donated a stem cell graft to a child with Fanconi anemia. This chain's CDR3 is CASSPISDTQYF. CDR3 nucleotides: TGTGCCAGCAGCCCAATATCAGATACGCAGTATTTT.